Each of the 12 T cell receptor beta chains below was sequenced from the same sample in a study of CD8 T cells in ankylosing spondylitis. Points from the study as a whole: Within ankylosing spondylitis blood, a TCR beta motif made up of seven or eight highly homologous variants appeared to be characteristic.

TCRdb used MiXCR to reprocess the 5' RACE reads, holding one entry per CDR3 protein. The table records about 540,000 distinct CDR3 sequences, about 13% of them present only once. Which antigens these TCRs recognize remains unknown. Material: blood, either unsorted or a sorted T cell fraction (not recorded which). The origin of the receptors is a male donor with ankylosing spondylitis.

This clonotype was detected many times. One junction end does not reproduce the germline sequence, and a read error may be involved. The chain combines TRBV20-1 with TRBJ2-1, with D uncertain. CDR3 length: 13 amino acids. Germline lookup yields CDR1 DFQATT and CDR2 SNEGSKA (reference sequence). The CDR3 spells CSAPGNQYSEQFF. CDR3 bases: TGCAGTGCTCCGGGTAACCAATACAGTGAGCAGTTCTTC.

V is TRBV7-8 and J is TRBJ1-4; D is perhaps TRBD1 (5 bases). The CDR3 sequence is 15 residues long. Germline values: CDR1 SGHVS, CDR2 FQNEAQ. Between the trimmed V and J ends, which lost 1 base and 1 base, there was a span of 7 bases. This chain's CDR3 is CASSLVGVTNEKLFF. The CDR3 DNA is TGTGCCAGCAGCTTAGTGGGGGTAACTAATGAAAAACTGTTTTTT.

The V gene is TRBV28, the J gene TRBJ2-7; 8 positions agree with TRBD1. The CDR3 extends over 14 amino acids. J gave up 5 bases and V 6 bases, and 9 bases lay outside the gene matches. Germline lookup yields CDR1 MDHEN and CDR2 SYDVKM. As DNA, the CDR3 is TGTGCCAGCAGCCGAAGACAGGGGTGGGACGAGCAGTACGTC. Protein: CASSRRQGWDEQYV.

The sample holds a few counts of this clonotype. Here the CDR3 reads CASSRRRDSGNTIYF. The CDR3 nucleotides read TGTGCCAGCAGCCGCCGCCGCGACTCTGGAAACACCATATATTTT. The rearrangement joins TRBV9 to TRBJ1-3; D is unresolved. This CDR3 contains 15 residues. The ends were cut back, 4 bases at V and 0 bases at J, with 11 bases in the middle. Germline V gene sequence: CDR1 SGDLS, CDR2 YYNGEE.

The chain couples TRBV5-1 to TRBJ1-5; weak D call: TRBD1 (5 bases). The CDR3 covers 16 residues. CDR1 is SGHRS and CDR2 is YFSETQ in the germline V gene. Between the trimmed V and J ends, which lost 0 bases and 1 base, there was a span of 11 bases. This CDR3 reads CASSLGPWGSNQPQHF. DNA of the CDR3: TGCGCCAGCAGCTTGGGACCTTGGGGGAGCAATCAGCCCCAGCATTTT.

This clonotype was counted between two and nine times. The V call is TRBV4-2, the J call TRBJ2-3; tentatively, D is TRBD2 (5 bases). CDR1 LGHNA and CDR2 YNFKEQ come from the germline V gene. Trimming cost V 0 bases and J 0 bases, with 7 bases left between them. The CDR3 is 15 amino acids. The CDR3 here is CASSQELASTDTQYF. Written as DNA, the CDR3 is TGTGCCAGCAGCCAAGAGCTAGCAAGCACAGATACGCAGTATTTT.

The gene calls are TRBV10-1 and TRBJ2-2; D is uncertain. The V gene lost 6 bases and the J gene lost 1 base, with 9 bases spanning the gap. Germline loops: CDR1 WNHNN, CDR2 SYGVQD (reference sequence). The CDR3 runs to 14 residues. The CDR3 region is CASSFDWNTGELFF. CDR3 bases: TGCGCCAGCAGCTTTGACTGGAACACCGGGGAGCTGTTTTTT.

This clonotype was detected a few times. This chain connects TRBV27 to TRBJ2-3; 7 nucleotides align to TRBD2. Germline CDR1 MNHEY, CDR2 SMNVEV (reference sequence). Trimming cost V 6 bases and J 3 bases; bases outside gene matches: 6. The CDR3 is 14 residues long. In DNA form, the CDR3 reads TGTGCCAGCAGACAATCGCGGGGGACAGATACGCAGTATTTT. This translates into CASRQSRGTDTQYF.

A few counts support this clonotype. J is TRBJ1-2 and V is TRBV29-1, with TRBD1 identical over 8 bases. Germline V CDR1 and CDR2: SQVTM, ANQGSEA. The CDR3 extends over 14 amino acids. J lost 4 bases, V lost 3 bases, and 7 bases had no gene match. The CDR3 loop is CSVDGTGSFYGYTF. The CDR3 region has the DNA TGCAGCGTTGACGGGACAGGAAGCTTCTATGGCTACACCTTC. Variable domain in full (rest from reference TRBV29-1 and TRBJ1-2): SAVISQKPSRDICQRGTSLTIQCQVDSQVTMMFWYRQQPGQSLTLIATANQGSEATYESGFVIDKFPISRPNLTFSTLTVSNMSPEDSSIYLCSVDGTGSFYGYTFGSGTRLTVV.

The V call is TRBV25-1, the J call TRBJ2-1; D is perhaps TRBD1 (5 bases). The V and J ends lost 5 bases and 8 bases respectively, with 7 bases between them. Germline CDR1 MGHDK, CDR2 SYGVNS. CDR3 length: 11 residues. The CDR3: CASSKGYEQFF. Written as DNA, the CDR3 is TGTGCCAGCAGTAAGGGGTATGAGCAGTTCTTC.

This clonotype turned up a few times. The chain joins TRBV20-1 to TRBJ2-2, with D perhaps assigned TRBD1 or TRBD2 (5 bases each). Germline V gives CDR1 DFQATT, CDR2 SNEGSKA (reference sequence). V lost 0 bases and J 5 bases, leaving 13 bases between the germline ends. This CDR3 is built from 15 residues. The CDR3 region has the DNA TGCAGTGCTAGAGATAAGACGAGGGGTACCGGGGAGCTGTTTTTT. Residues: CSARDKTRGTGELFF.

J is TRBJ2-3 and V is TRBV3-1, with D hard to call. Germline V gene lookup returns CDR1 LGHDT and CDR2 YNNKEL (reference sequence). Trimming took 1 base from V and 3 from J, leaving 8 bases between them. This CDR3 contains 14 residues. This CDR3 is CASSQGALTDTQYF. The CDR3 coding sequence is TGTGCCAGCAGCCAAGGCGCGCTTACAGATACGCAGTATTTT.